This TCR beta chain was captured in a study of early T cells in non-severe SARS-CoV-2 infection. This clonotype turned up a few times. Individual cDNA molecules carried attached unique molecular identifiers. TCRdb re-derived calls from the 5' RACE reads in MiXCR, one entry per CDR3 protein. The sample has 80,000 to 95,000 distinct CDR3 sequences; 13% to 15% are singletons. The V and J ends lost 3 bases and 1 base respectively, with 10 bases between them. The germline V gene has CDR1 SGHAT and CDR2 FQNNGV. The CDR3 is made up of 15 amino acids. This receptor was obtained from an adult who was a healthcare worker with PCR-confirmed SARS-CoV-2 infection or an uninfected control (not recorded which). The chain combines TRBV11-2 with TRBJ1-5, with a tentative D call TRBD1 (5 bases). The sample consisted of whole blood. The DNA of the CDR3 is TGTGCCAGCAGCTTGGGCAGGGAGAGCAATCAGCCCCAGCATTTT. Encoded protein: CASSLGRESNQPQHF.